This TCR beta chain was recovered during a study of CD8 T cells in ankylosing spondylitis. A note on this clonotype: Its antigen is undetermined.

Study observations and caveats: It was reported that disease-linked clones were significantly enriched in matched ankylosing spondylitis synovial fluid. Made up of eight or nine highly homologous variants, a TCR beta motif appeared characteristic of ankylosing spondylitis blood.

Generation of TCR beta libraries employed quantitative 5'-RACE incorporating molecular barcodes. TCRdb used MiXCR to reprocess the 5' RACE reads, holding one entry per CDR3 protein. The sample includes fewer than 750,000 distinct CDR3 sequences, roughly 19% of them seen just once. Sequenced material: blood, either unsorted or a sorted T cell fraction (not recorded which). The sequence was collected from a male donor with ankylosing spondylitis.

CDR3 in DNA: TGTGCCAGCAGTTTACGGCAGGGTCTCACTGAAGCTTTCTTT. As protein: CASSLRQGLTEAFF. V gene TRBV28 combines with J gene TRBJ1-1; D may be TRBD1 (5 bases). Germline CDR1 and CDR2: MDHEN and SYDVKM. The V and J ends lost 2 bases and 4 bases respectively, with 11 bases between them. CDR3 length: 14 amino acids.